This T cell receptor beta chain originates from a study of CD8 T cells in ankylosing spondylitis (dated by TCRdb to about 2017). For context, the study as a whole: T cell receptor beta repertoires were profiled in healthy donors and ankylosing spondylitis patients so that disease-linked TCR variants could be found. The full study cohort was made up of about 24 ankylosing spondylitis patients and roughly 98 healthy donors. Samples of peripheral blood were taken, and for ankylosing spondylitis patients, synovial fluid was collected as well. Here is what the overall study found, with its caveats: Blood from ankylosing spondylitis patients appeared to be characterized by a TCR beta motif made up of under ten highly homologous amino acid variants. Some TCR beta motif variants had previously been reported in synovial fluid and blood of reactive arthritis patients, which suggested common disease-initiation mechanisms. In peripheral blood, the disease-linked clones were found at relatively low frequencies and had a CD8+ phenotype. The disease-linked clones were reported as significantly enriched in matched synovial fluid samples from ankylosing spondylitis patients.

Instrument used: Illumina HiSeq 2500. Quantitative 5'-RACE with molecular barcodes was used to prepare TCR beta libraries. The original pipeline was this. To identify disease-linked TCR variants, a new computational method was used, one built on a probabilistic model of VDJ rearrangement. TCRdb reprocessing: public reads trimmed at Q25 with fastp, clones called with MiXCR, in-frame beta chains kept. Rows with one shared CDR3 protein collapse into an entry with the most common genes and DNA. The V and J calls and clone size come from TCRdb's table, not from the authors' own analysis. The sample table lists almost 250,000 distinct CDR3 sequences, roughly a third of them with a count of one. Of the sample, roughly 4% is held by the ten largest clones. In this sample, this clonotype turned up a few times. It lacks a known antigen. It has no much larger one-base neighbor in the sample; base qualities were not kept.

Counted from cysteine to phenylalanine, this CDR3 has 18 amino acids. CDR3 DNA is the only sequence kept; it has 54 bases, read in frame from the first base. V is pruned by 4 bases and J by 3 bases, leaving 12 bases of the junction without a gene match. The germline V gene supplies CDR1 MNHNS and CDR2 SASEGT. The sequenced sample consisted of blood, either unsorted or a sorted T cell fraction (not recorded which). The chain is made from TRBV6-1 and TRBJ2-3, with 11 bases matching TRBD2. This clonotype was obtained from a male donor with ankylosing spondylitis or in good health (not recorded which). For the CDR3, the sequence is CASSVTDWASGGTDTQYF. The nucleotide sequence is TGTGCCAGCAGTGTCACCGATTGGGCTAGCGGGGGGACAGATACGCAGTATTTT.